This T cell receptor (beta chain) was retrieved from a study of beta chain features in type 1 diabetes. Study-wide findings and caveats: Within the patient group, naive, central memory and Treg TCRB repertoires appeared more similar to each other than within healthy donors. Amplification by PCR could prefer shorter templates, with the same effect in patients and controls. Fewer insertions but more deletions were seen at VDJ junctions in type 1 diabetes patients.

The sample holds a few counts of this clone. No antigen is known for it. Germline-derived CDR1 and CDR2 are SGHNT and YENEEA. The CDR3 runs to 16 residues. V gave up 3 bases and J gave up 6 bases; unmatched junction bases: 8. Sorting of CD4+ naive, central memory, regulatory and stem cell-like memory cells was performed via CD45RO/CCR7/CD25/CD127/CD95/CD27. The isolated RNA, all of it, was reverse transcribed, so expressed TCRB transcripts were what got sequenced. Profiling relied on immunoSEQ multiplex PCR, and the TCRdb table lists in-frame clones only, not all of them. The data contain a few hundred thousand clones, roughly 14% of them singletons.

This TCR was sampled from a man aged 30-40 years in good health. The sequenced material came from naive CD4+ T cells from blood. The chain uses TRBV11-3 and TRBJ2-1, with 10 bases matching TRBD2. DNA for the CDR3: TGTGCCAGCAGCTTTTACCTAGCGGGAGTTATCAATGAGCAGTTCTTC. This translates into CASSFYLAGVINEQFF.